Here is one T cell receptor (beta chain) with its context. The source of the sample is a study of control samples from healthy donors and cancer patients. TCRdb's table, derived via immunoSEQ multiplex PCR, lists solely in-frame clones and lacks some. The table records 190,000 or so clones, 85% to 95% of them present only once. Sequencing was performed on blood. The TCR sequence derives from a man aged 18 to 29 in good health.

CDR3 nucleotides: TGTGCCAGCAGCTTAGACAGGGGTGGCGCAGATACGCAGTATTTT. Amino acids: CASSLDRGGADTQYF. The V and J genes are TRBV11-2 and TRBJ2-3; D might be TRBD1 (6 bases). V was clipped by 0 bases and J by 4 bases, with 11 bases between them. This CDR3 region has 15 residues. CDR1 and CDR2 from the germline V gene are SGHAT and FQNNGV.